This T cell receptor beta chain was recorded in a study of memory CD4+ T cells and cytomegalovirus serostatus. About this clone: The antigen is unknown.

The sort gate was single viable CD3+CD4+CD8-CD45RO+ cells for memory CD4+ T cells. Notes on the study in general: CMV serostatus prediction reached median AUC approximately 0.95, or 0.91 with US-trained model.

Measured with immunoSEQ multiplex PCR; TCRdb has only the in-frame clones, and not every one. The profile shows about 53,000 clones, roughly 78% of them singletons. CDR1 and CDR2 from the germline V gene are SGHDN and FVKESK. There are 13 residues in the CDR3. The germline V and J ends were trimmed by 0 bases and 9 bases, with 8 bases remaining between them. This chain uses TRBV14 with TRBJ2-2; D remains unclear. The sequencing input was memory CD4+ T cells from blood. This receptor was identified in an adult in good health and CMV-seronegative. This CDR3 is CASSQDLSRELFF. CDR3 nucleotides: TGTGCCAGCAGCCAAGATCTAAGTCGGGAGCTGTTTTTT.